What follows are 27 T cell receptor beta chains derived from one specimen sequenced in a study of T cells in Graves' hyperthyroidism and ophthalmopathy (dated by TCRdb to the late 2010s). The library was made by multiplex PCR. TCRdb shows the sequencer as Illumina HiSeq 2000. Amplification of TCR beta CDR3 regions was carried out from RNA transcripts. The first round of RT-PCR for the TCR CDR3 was performed with the HTBI primer set and the Qiagen OneStep RT-PCR kit. In TCRdb, the public reads were trimmed at Q25 with fastp and aligned with MiXCR, with productive beta chains retained. Rows with one shared CDR3 protein collapse into an entry with the most common genes and DNA. Present in this sample are hundreds of thousands of distinct CDR3 sequences, 13% to 15% of which were seen just once. Roughly 10% of the sample comes from the top ten. The source material was blood. These receptors all stem from a woman under 30 with Graves' hyperthyroidism.

The rearrangement links TRBV10-3 to TRBJ2-7, with D unresolved. The V end lost 1 base, the J end lost 3 bases, and 10 bases lay between the germline ends. The CDR3 totals 14 residues. Looked up from germline, CDR1 is ENHRY and CDR2 is SYGVKD. This CDR3 reads CAISEFKGDYEQYF. The CDR3, as DNA: TGTGCCATCAGTGAGTTTAAGGGTGACTACGAGCAGTACTTC.

This clonotype was seen repeatedly, ten times or more. This chain uses TRBV28 with TRBJ2-7, with D tentatively TRBD2 (6 bases). Trimming left V 2 bases short and J 0 bases short, with 14 bases between. The CDR3 covers 16 residues. Germline lookup yields CDR1 MDHEN and CDR2 SYDVKM. The CDR3, as DNA: TGTGCCAGCAGTTTAAGACGGCGGGACCCCTCCTACGAGCAGTACTTC. Translated, it gives CASSLRRRDPSYEQYF.

This chain links TRBV4-2 with TRBJ1-4; no clear D. Germline lookup yields CDR1 LGHNA and CDR2 YNFKEQ. V was cut by 0 bases and J by 5 bases, with 13 bases left in between. The CDR3 covers 16 residues. The CDR3: CASSQDAYSLNEKLFF. As DNA, the CDR3 is TGTGCCAGCAGCCAAGATGCATACAGCTTAAATGAAAAACTGTTTTTT.

The chain is built from TRBV28 and TRBJ2-7; D possibly corresponds to TRBD2 (6 bases). Germline-derived CDR1 and CDR2 are MDHEN and SYDVKM. The CDR3 totals 15 residues. Trimming shortened V by 5 bases and J by 6 bases, and 20 bases separated the two germline ends. Here the CDR3 DNA reads TGTGCCAGCAGTCCAGGGACTTCTGGCCTAGCCGAGCAGTACTTC. Translating gives CASSPGTSGLAEQYF. Combining the CDR3 with reference TRBV28 and TRBJ2-7 gives the whole variable domain DVKVTQSSRYLVKRTGEKVFLECVQDMDHENMFWYRQDPGLGLRLIYFSYDVKMKEKGDIPEGYSVSREKKERFSLILESASTNQTSMYLCASSPGTSGLAEQYFGPGTRLTVT.

This clonotype showed up many times. The chain couples TRBV7-9 to TRBJ1-1; TRBD1 agrees at 7 bases. The V gene's germline CDR1 is SEHNR and CDR2 FQNEAQ (reference sequence). CDR3 length: 13 residues. With 5 bases clipped from V and 8 bases from J, the junction kept 8 bases outside the gene matches. The CDR3 reads CASSLPGTVEAFF. The CDR3 bases are TGTGCCAGCAGCCTACCCGGGACAGTGGAAGCTTTCTTT.

This clonotype was counted between two and nine times. This sequence joins TRBV3-1 and TRBJ1-1; TRBD1 might be the D (6 bases). V lost 3 bases to trimming and J lost 3 bases, with 14 bases between them. The CDR3 is 15 amino acids. Germline V gives CDR1 LGHDT, CDR2 YNNKEL (reference sequence). Here the CDR3 DNA reads TGTGCCAGCAGCCAGAGCCAGGGGTCTTACACTGAAGCTTTCTTT. It translates to CASSQSQGSYTEAFF.

This clonotype was observed at least ten times. The V gene is TRBV28, the J gene TRBJ2-5, with 7 bases that match TRBD2. Germline trimming cut 3 bases from V and 5 bases from J; bases unmatched to any gene: 6. There are 14 residues in the CDR3. The germline CDR1 and CDR2 sequences are MDHEN and SYDVKM. The CDR3 spells CASSFGGGSETQYF. Written as DNA, the CDR3 is TGTGCCAGCAGTTTTGGCGGGGGTTCGGAGACCCAGTACTTC.

There are many counts of this clonotype. The chain joins TRBV2 to TRBJ2-2; TRBD1 matches 10 bases. CDR3 length: 13 amino acids. CDR1 is SNHLY, CDR2 FYNNEI, per germline. V lost 8 bases to trimming and J lost 7 bases; unmatched junction nucleotides: 4. CDR3 sequence reads: CASEGQGSGELFF. Here the CDR3 DNA reads TGTGCCAGCGAGGGACAGGGGAGCGGGGAGCTGTTTTTT.

This clonotype appeared many times. V usage is TRBV11-2 and J usage is TRBJ1-2, with no clear D. Germline V CDR1 and CDR2: SGHAT, FQNNGV. The CDR3 is 12 residues long. V lost 5 bases and J lost 4, with 8 bases in between. DNA of the CDR3: TGTGCCAGCAGCCCGCGGACCTATGGCTACACCTTC. Its protein is CASSPRTYGYTF.

This clonotype was recorded at least ten times. The CDR3 region has the DNA TGTGCCAGCAGCTTAAACAGGGCCTACTCCTACGAGCAGTACTTC. Its translation: CASSLNRAYSYEQYF. The gene calls are TRBV11-2 and TRBJ2-7; maybe TRBD1 (6 bases). Germline CDR1 reads SGHAT; CDR2 reads FQNNGV. Trimming took 2 bases from V and 0 from J, leaving 11 bases between them. The CDR3 loop spans 15 amino acids.

This clonotype has ten or more counts. This chain joins TRBV6-2 or TRBV6-3 and TRBJ2-5; TRBD2 matches at 10 bases. CDR3 length equals 15 residues. From germline, CDR1 is MNHEY and CDR2 SVGEGT. The trim removed 9 bases at V and 6 bases at J, leaving 13 bases unmatched. Here the CDR3 reads CASHFSGRASKTQYF. The CDR3 bases are TGTGCCAGTCACTTCAGCGGGAGGGCCTCGAAGACCCAGTACTTC.

This clonotype was recorded many times. The CDR3: CASSDSGRAAYEQYF. The DNA for the CDR3 is TGTGCCAGCAGCGACAGCGGGAGGGCGGCCTACGAGCAGTACTTC. V and J are TRBV7-8 and TRBJ2-7; 10 bases agree with TRBD2. V lost 5 bases, J lost 2 bases, and 6 bases stayed unmatched. Germline assignment: CDR1 SGHVS and CDR2 FQNEAQ. CDR3 size: 15 residues.

This clonotype was seen ten or more times. J is TRBJ2-1 and V is TRBV12-3 or TRBV12-4, with TRBD2 matching 10 bases. The trim removed 2 bases at V and 4 bases at J, leaving 8 bases unmatched. The CDR3 has 17 amino acids. CDR3 nucleotide sequence: TGTGCCAGCAGTTTAAGAAGCGGGAGGGCCGAGTACAATGAGCAGTTCTTC. It is translated as CASSLRSGRAEYNEQFF.

With regard to this clonotype: At one end the junction does not follow the germline gene, possibly because of a read error. The chain recombines TRBV7-8 with TRBJ1-1; D unclear. The CDR3 loop spans 13 amino acids. Germline CDR1 reads SGHVS; CDR2 reads FQNEAQ. Here the CDR3 DNA reads TGTGCCAGCAGCTTCAAACCGAACGCTGAAGCTTTCTTT. Translating it yields CASSFKPNAEAFF.

This clonotype was detected only a few times. This chain connects TRBV12-3 or TRBV12-4 to TRBJ1-2; TRBD1 matches 7 bases. V shed 7 bases and J 8 bases; nucleotides not matched to a gene: 13. The CDR3 sequence is 14 residues long. Here the CDR3 reads CASTKTGSSLGYTF. The CDR3 coding sequence is TGTGCCAGCACCAAGACAGGGTCTTCTTTAGGCTACACCTTC.

This clonotype was observed at least ten times. The rearrangement uses TRBV11-3 and TRBJ2-2, with D uncertain. V was cut by 5 bases and J by 3 bases, with 10 bases left in between. The CDR3 extends over 14 amino acids. CDR1 is SGHNT, CDR2 YENEEA, per germline. The CDR3 spells CASSRAVDTGELFF. The CDR3 DNA reads TGTGCCAGCAGCCGGGCGGTGGACACCGGGGAGCTGTTTTTT. The variable domain in full, with the rest retrieved from reference TRBV11-3 and TRBJ2-2, is EAGVVQSPRYKIIEKKQPVAFWCNPISGHNTLYWYLQNLGQGPELLIRYENEEAVDDSQLPKDRFSAERLKGVDSTLKIQPAELGDSAVYLCASSRAVDTGELFFGEGSRLTVL.

This clonotype appeared many times. The V gene is TRBV11-3, the J gene TRBJ1-2; possible D gene TRBD1, 5 bases. Germline V gene sequence: CDR1 SGHNT, CDR2 YENEEA. V was shortened by 5 bases and J by 6 bases, with 16 bases between the two germline ends. The CDR3 contains 14 residues. In DNA form, the CDR3 reads TGTGCCAGCAGCCACCCCCGGTCGGGGGATGGCTACACCTTC. Protein: CASSHPRSGDGYTF.

This clonotype was seen many times. The V gene is TRBV20-1, the J gene TRBJ2-1; 7 positions agree with TRBD2. Losses at the gene ends were 0 bases for V and 3 bases for J; bases not matched to a gene: 5. Looked up from germline, CDR1 is DFQATT and CDR2 is SNEGSKA (reference sequence). CDR3 length: 15 residues. The CDR3 reads CSAREGASGYNEQFF. The CDR3 bases are TGCAGTGCTAGAGAAGGCGCTAGCGGCTACAATGAGCAGTTCTTC.

This clonotype was counted between two and nine times. The chain recombines TRBV30 with TRBJ2-7; 8 bases fit TRBD2. This CDR3 comprises 12 residues. V lost 4 bases and J lost 7; bases outside the gene matches: 6. Germline CDR1 GTSNPN, CDR2 SVGIG (reference sequence). The CDR3 spells CAWTAGAEEQYF. CDR3 nucleotides: TGTGCCTGGACAGCGGGAGCTGAGGAGCAGTACTTC.

This clonotype showed up many times. The V gene is TRBV5-1, the J gene TRBJ2-2; D not certain. The germline V gene has CDR1 SGHRS and CDR2 YFSETQ. V was shortened by 5 bases and J by 2 bases, with 13 bases between the two germline ends. This CDR3 comprises 15 residues. CDR3 bases: TGCGCCAGCAGTTTCCTCCAGACCAACACCGGGGAGCTGTTTTTT. This translates into CASSFLQTNTGELFF.

The chain is built from TRBV2 and TRBJ2-1; 8 bases agree with TRBD1. Germline assignment: CDR1 SNHLY and CDR2 FYNNEI. V lost 3 bases and J lost 8; bases outside the gene matches: 9. This CDR3 spans 15 amino acids. The CDR3 here is CASSDVGQGHDEQFF. The CDR3 nucleotides read TGTGCCAGCAGTGACGTTGGACAGGGACACGATGAGCAGTTCTTC.

V and J are TRBV7-3 and TRBJ2-7; 7 bases agree with TRBD2. The CDR3 is 16 residues long. Germline lookup yields CDR1 SGHTA and CDR2 FQGTGA. The V segment lost 1 base and the J segment 3 bases; nucleotides outside the gene matches: 9. In nucleotides, the CDR3 is TGTGCCAGCAGCTTAAGTTGGGGAGGGCTGCTCTACGAGCAGTACTTC. This gives the protein CASSLSWGGLLYEQYF.

This clonotype was seen more than once but under ten times. The rearrangement uses TRBV20-1 and TRBJ2-2; 9 positions agree with TRBD1. The trim removed 3 bases at V and 2 bases at J, leaving 13 bases unmatched. Germline CDR1 reads DFQATT; CDR2 reads SNEGSKA (reference sequence). The CDR3 runs 18 residues. The DNA for the CDR3 is TGCAGTGCTAGGGAGGAGGAATACAGGGGGCGTAACACCGGGGAGCTGTTTTTT. It specifies CSAREEEYRGRNTGELFF.

On this clonotype itself: This may be a read error: a much more frequent sequence differs by one nucleotide. The V and J genes are TRBV6-1 and TRBJ2-7; a weak D match, TRBD2 (6 bases). The CDR3 has 13 residues. Germline values: CDR1 MNHNS, CDR2 SASEGT. V lost 1 base to trimming and J lost 8 bases, with 12 bases between them. For the CDR3, the DNA is TGTGCCAGCAGTGAAGGCGGGACCTTAAAGCAGTACTTC. Translated: CASSEGGTLKQYF.

This clonotype has just a few counts. The chain links TRBV7-3 to TRBJ1-1; a weak D match, TRBD1 (5 bases). The CDR3 runs to 14 residues. Germline lookup yields CDR1 SGHTA and CDR2 FQGTGA. Deletions cut 5 bases from V and 4 bases from J, with 14 bases between. The CDR3 DNA follows: TGTGCCAGCAGCGGAAGCGGGGGAACCACTGAAGCTTTCTTT. Its translation is CASSGSGGTTEAFF.

The V call is TRBV29-1, the J call TRBJ2-3, with TRBD1 matching 10 bases. Germline V gene lookup returns CDR1 SQVTM and CDR2 ANQGSEA. V trimming: 6 bases; J trimming: 5 bases; junction bases outside the gene matches: 8. CDR3 size: 14 residues. CDR3 DNA sequence: TGCAGCGTATCAGACAGGGGGCGGGTAGATACGCAGTATTTT. Encoded protein: CSVSDRGRVDTQYF.

The chain couples TRBV5-1 to TRBJ1-3; 7 positions match TRBD1. CDR3 length: 15 amino acids. Losses at the gene ends were 4 bases for V and 0 bases for J; bases not matched to a gene: 4. The germline CDR1 and CDR2 sequences are SGHRS and YFSETQ. CDR3 residues: CASSAGDSSGNTIYF. The CDR3 DNA sequence: TGCGCCAGCAGCGCTGGGGACAGCTCTGGAAACACCATATATTTT.